Each of the 19 T cell receptor beta chains below was sequenced from the same sample in a study of shared clonotypes between healthy human individuals. Profiling relied on immunoSEQ multiplex PCR, and the TCRdb table lists in-frame clones only, not all of them. This table holds roughly 1 million clones, about 80% found once. Sequencing input: memory CD4+ T cells sorted from blood. Subset in this sample: CD45RA-negative fraction. These receptors all stem from a man between 18 and 29 years old in good health.

This clone has a handful of counts. The same CDR3 can be traced to other DNA sequences in this sample. The chain combines TRBV30 with TRBJ1-1; no clear D. V was trimmed by 3 bases and J by 0 bases, leaving 5 bases between them. The CDR3 extends over 12 amino acids. CDR1 and CDR2 (germline): GTSNPN, SVGIG (reference sequence). The CDR3 nucleotides read TGTGCCTGGAGATTGATGAACACTGAAGCTTTCTTT. Its protein is CAWRLMNTEAFF.

As regards this clone: The same CDR3 is also encoded by other DNA sequences in this sample. The rearrangement joins TRBV7-8 to TRBJ2-7, with D unclear. CDR3 length: 12 amino acids. CDR1 is SGHVS, CDR2 FQNEAQ, per germline. V lost 1 base and J lost 4, with 5 bases in between. The CDR3 coding sequence is TGTGCCAGCAGCTTAGTGGGGTACGAGCAGTACTTC. Residues: CASSLVGYEQYF.

The sample holds many counts of this clone. The chain recombines TRBV4-1 with TRBJ1-4, with 9 bases aligning to TRBD1. Per the germline V gene, CDR1 is MGHRA and CDR2 is YSYEKL. V trimming: 4 bases; J trimming: 8 bases; junction bases outside the gene matches: 5. The length of the CDR3 is 14 residues. The CDR3 coding sequence is TGCGCCAGCAGCCGTCCGGGACAGGGCGAAAAACTGTTTTTT. It translates to CASSRPGQGEKLFF.

This chain connects TRBV11-2 to TRBJ1-1, with TRBD1 matching 7 bases. The J segment lost 0 bases and the V segment lost 1 base, leaving 8 bases of the junction unmatched. The CDR3 consists of 17 residues. Germline loops: CDR1 SGHAT, CDR2 FQNNGV. DNA of the CDR3: TGTGCCAGCAGCTTAGTCTTACCGGGACAGATGAACACTGAAGCTTTCTTT. Translated, it gives CASSLVLPGQMNTEAFF.

The rearrangement links TRBV5-1 to TRBJ2-3, with D possibly TRBD2 on 6 matching bases. Germline V CDR1 and CDR2: SGHRS, YFSETQ. There are 14 residues in the CDR3. V was cut by 5 bases and J by 4 bases, with 14 bases left in between. The CDR3 region has the DNA TGCGCCAGCAGTTTTCTAGGGGAGGCAGATACGCAGTATTTT. Its protein is CASSFLGEADTQYF.

In nucleotides, the CDR3 is TGTGCCACCTCCTTAGCGGGGGGCCCAACAGATACGCAGTATTTT. Protein: CATSLAGGPTDTQYF. V gene TRBV2 combines with J gene TRBJ2-3; 10 bases agree with TRBD2. The CDR3 spans 15 residues. J lost 3 bases, V lost 10 bases, and 10 bases had no gene match. Germline CDR1 is SNHLY and CDR2 is FYNNEI.

This clone came up a few times. J is TRBJ2-2 and V is TRBV18, with D uncertain. The germline V gene has CDR1 KGHSH and CDR2 LQKENI. The CDR3 covers 14 residues. V lost 2 bases and J lost 6, with 10 bases in between. CDR3 sequence reads: CASSPGQYSGELFF. CDR3 nucleotides: TGTGCCAGCTCACCAGGGCAGTACTCCGGGGAGCTGTTTTTT.

This clone turned up a few times. The rearrangement links TRBV14 to TRBJ2-7; unclear D gene. Trimming left V 2 bases short and J 6 bases short, with 17 bases between. The CDR3 is made up of 15 amino acids. Germline CDR1 and CDR2: SGHDN and FVKESK. The CDR3 bases are TGTGCCAGCAGCCAAACTGCAGCCATAGTTGGCGAGCAGTACTTC. Protein sequence: CASSQTAAIVGEQYF.

The V gene is TRBV11-3, the J gene TRBJ1-1; 9 bases align to TRBD1. The germline V gene encodes CDR1 SGHNT and CDR2 YENEEA. The CDR3 is 17 amino acids. Losses at the gene ends were 2 bases for V and 0 bases for J; bases not matched to a gene: 7. This chain's CDR3 is CASSLWDRARVNTEAFF. The CDR3 DNA follows: TGTGCCAGCAGCTTATGGGACAGGGCAAGGGTGAACACTGAAGCTTTCTTT.

The J gene is TRBJ2-3, the V gene TRBV7-6; tentatively, D is TRBD2 (6 bases). V was pared by 3 bases and J by 1 base, with 14 bases between. The germline CDR1 and CDR2 sequences are SGHVS and FNYEAQ. This CDR3 has 16 amino acids. In DNA form, the CDR3 reads TGTGCCAGCAGCTTTTTCGGGGGTCAAGGCACAGATACGCAGTATTTT. Protein: CASSFFGGQGTDTQYF.

The gene calls are TRBV7-9 and TRBJ1-2, with a tentative D call TRBD1 (5 bases). Trimming stripped 4 bases from V and 6 bases from J, with 12 bases between. This CDR3 spans 13 amino acids. Germline V lookup: CDR1 SEHNR, CDR2 FQNEAQ (reference sequence). DNA of the CDR3: TGTGCCAGCAGCTGGGCTAAAGGGGATGGCTACACCTTC. Encoded protein: CASSWAKGDGYTF. Looking up the rest from reference TRBV7-9 and TRBJ1-2 gives the full variable domain: DTGVSQNPRHKITKRGQNVTFRCDPISEHNRLYWYRQTLGQGPEFLTYFQNEAQLEKSRLLSDRFSAERPKGSFSTLEIQRTEQGDSAMYLCASSWAKGDGYTFGSGTRLTVV.

J is TRBJ2-1 and V is TRBV4-2; D tentatively fits TRBD1 or TRBD2 (5 bases each). Germline-derived CDR1 and CDR2 are LGHNA and YNFKEQ. The CDR3 has 14 amino acids. The V end was cut by 5 bases, the J end by 7 bases, with 15 bases between. CDR3 nucleotide sequence: TGTGCCAGCAGCTTGGCCAGGTGGGGGAATGAGCAGTTCTTC. Residues: CASSLARWGNEQFF.

This clone was found once. The chain couples TRBV27 to TRBJ2-1, with TRBD2 identical over 10 bases. In germline, CDR1 is MNHEY, CDR2 SMNVEV (reference sequence). J was trimmed by 0 bases and V by 5 bases; bases with no gene match: 7. This CDR3 region has 17 residues. The CDR3 DNA sequence: TGTGCCAGCAGTGAGGCTAGCGGGGGCAGCTCCTACAATGAGCAGTTCTTC. This codes for CASSEASGGSSYNEQFF.

The chain carries TRBV14 and TRBJ1-2; 8 bases line up with TRBD1. The junction had 11 bases not matched to a gene; V was cut back by 6 bases and J by 8 bases. In germline, CDR1 is SGHDN, CDR2 FVKESK. CDR3 length equals 14 residues. CDR3 DNA: TGTGCCAGCAGGCATAGTCAGGGGGCCGTCGGCTACACCTTC. Protein product: CASRHSQGAVGYTF.

This chain uses TRBV19 with TRBJ2-5; D is possibly TRBD1 (6 bases). V lost 4 bases and J lost 0, with 9 bases in between. CDR1 and CDR2 (germline): LNHDA, SQIVND (reference sequence). The CDR3 totals 14 residues. CDR3 sequence (DNA): TGTGCCAGTAGTAGGGCAGGGGACCAAGAGACCCAGTACTTC. Its protein is CASSRAGDQETQYF.

The sample holds a few counts of this clone. The V gene is TRBV19, the J gene TRBJ2-6; no reliable D call. CDR1 and CDR2 from the germline V gene are LNHDA and SQIVND (reference sequence). This CDR3 has 15 residues. With 4 bases removed from V and 3 bases from J, the gap between germline ends came to 10 bases. The CDR3 sequence is CASSKGPGGANVLTF. In nucleotides, the CDR3 is TGTGCCAGTAGTAAAGGGCCTGGTGGGGCCAACGTCCTGACTTTC. The whole variable domain, filled in from reference TRBV19 and TRBJ2-6, reads DGGITQSPKYLFRKEGQNVTLSCEQNLNHDAMYWYRQDPGQGLRLIYYSQIVNDFQKGDIAEGYSVSREKKESFPLTVTSAQKNPTAFYLCASSKGPGGANVLTFGAGSRLTVL.

The rearrangement uses TRBV28 and TRBJ1-5; 9 nucleotides agree with TRBD1. With V trimmed by 5 bases and J by 1 base, 3 bases remained unmatched. The CDR3 spans 15 residues. CDR1 and CDR2 (germline): MDHEN, SYDVKM. The CDR3 DNA follows: TGTGCCAGCAGTAACGGACAGGGGAGCAATCAGCCCCAGCATTTT. Translated: CASSNGQGSNQPQHF. Full variable domain (outside the CDR3, taken from reference TRBV28 and TRBJ1-5): DVKVTQSSRYLVKRTGEKVFLECVQDMDHENMFWYRQDPGLGLRLIYFSYDVKMKEKGDIPEGYSVSREKKERFSLILESASTNQTSMYLCASSNGQGSNQPQHFGDGTRLSIL.

V is TRBV6-1 and J is TRBJ1-4, with no clear D. Germline V gene data show CDR1 as MNHNS and CDR2 as SASEGT. V lost 2 bases and J lost 5, with 12 bases in between. The CDR3 extends over 15 amino acids. CDR3 nucleotide sequence: TGTGCCAGCAGTGAATCGTTAGCTTTGAATGAAAAACTGTTTTTT. It translates to CASSESLALNEKLFF.

V gene TRBV11-2 combines with J gene TRBJ1-2; D gene uncertain. Germline CDR1 and CDR2: SGHAT and FQNNGV. This CDR3 spans 12 amino acids. Between the trimmed V and J ends, which lost 5 bases and 2 bases, there was a span of 6 bases. The CDR3 sequence is CASSPTNYGYTF. CDR3 bases: TGTGCCAGCAGCCCGACGAACTATGGCTACACCTTC.